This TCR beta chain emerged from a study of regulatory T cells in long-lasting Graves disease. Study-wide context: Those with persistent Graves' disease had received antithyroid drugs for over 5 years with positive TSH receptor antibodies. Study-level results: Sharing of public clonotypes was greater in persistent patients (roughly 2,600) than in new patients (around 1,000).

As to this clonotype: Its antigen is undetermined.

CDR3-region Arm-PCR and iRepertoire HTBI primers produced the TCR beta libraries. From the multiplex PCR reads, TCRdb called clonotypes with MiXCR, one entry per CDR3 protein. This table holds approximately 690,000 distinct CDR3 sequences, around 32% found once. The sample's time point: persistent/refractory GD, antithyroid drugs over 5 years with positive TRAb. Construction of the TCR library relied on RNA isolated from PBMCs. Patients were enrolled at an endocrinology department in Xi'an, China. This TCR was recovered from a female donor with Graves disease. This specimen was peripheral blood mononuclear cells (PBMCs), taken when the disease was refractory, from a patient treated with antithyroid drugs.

The chain's CDR3 is CASSLRGGGAKNIQYF. The CDR3 DNA sequence: TGTGCCAGCAGTTTAAGGGGCGGCGGGGCCAAAAACATTCAGTACTTC. The V gene is TRBV12-3 or TRBV12-4, the J gene TRBJ2-4, with D perhaps matching TRBD1 or TRBD2 (5 bases each). V lost 2 bases, J lost 1 base, and 12 bases lay in between. CDR3 length equals 16 residues.